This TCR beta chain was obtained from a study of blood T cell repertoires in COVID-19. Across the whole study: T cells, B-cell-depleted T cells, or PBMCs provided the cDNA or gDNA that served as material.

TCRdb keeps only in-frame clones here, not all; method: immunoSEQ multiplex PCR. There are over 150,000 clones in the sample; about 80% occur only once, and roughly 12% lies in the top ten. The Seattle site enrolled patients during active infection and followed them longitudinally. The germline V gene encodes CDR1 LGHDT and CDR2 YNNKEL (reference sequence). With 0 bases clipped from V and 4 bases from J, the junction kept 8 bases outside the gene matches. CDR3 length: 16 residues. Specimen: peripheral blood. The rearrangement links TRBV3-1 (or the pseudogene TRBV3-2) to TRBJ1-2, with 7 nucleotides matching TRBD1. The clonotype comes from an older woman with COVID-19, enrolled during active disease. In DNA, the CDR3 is TGTGCCAGCAGCCAAGAGGGAAGAGGGGGCGGCTATGGCTACACCTTC. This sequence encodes CASSQEGRGGGYGYTF.